The 22 T cell receptor beta chains reported below all come from one sample, sequenced in a study of tissue T cells after allogeneic stem cell transplantation. TCRdb's copy holds only in-frame clones and misses some; the assay was immunoSEQ multiplex PCR. This table holds about 8,700 clones, roughly 44% found once. Time point of the sample: mouse harvest day 7 after allogeneic transplant. Tail vein injection delivered 10^7 T-cell-depleted bone marrow cells and 10^6 splenic CD5+ T cells. The sequenced sample was skin. The receptors were sampled from a female BALB/c mouse given C57BL/6 T cells with graft-versus-host disease after an allogeneic hematopoietic cell transplant.

About this clone: Gene names denote mouse genes. The CDR3 end falls 1 residue outside the read, so it is completed with the germline J gene. The V gene is TRBV16, the J gene TRBJ1-4; D not certain. The CDR3 covers 13 residues. Trimming shortened V by 0 bases and J by 7 bases, and 6 bases separated the two germline ends. Per germline, CDR1 SGHSA and CDR2 FRNQAP. Partial CDR3 DNA: TGTGCAAGCAGCTTAGAGGGAGCCGAAAGATTATTT. Protein product: CASSLEGAERLF. The whole CDR3 protein reads CASSLEGAERLFF.

Comment on this clone: Genes and germline are mouse. The read stops 1 residue short of the end of the CDR3; the missing end is completed from the germline J gene. V usage is TRBV13-3 and J usage is TRBJ2-7; 11 bases agree with TRBD1. Germline V CDR1 and CDR2: NNHDY, SYVADS. The CDR3 runs 13 residues. Germline trimming cut 3 bases from V and 7 bases from J; bases unmatched to any gene: 3. The DNA read from the CDR3 is TGTGCCAGCAGTGGGGACAGGGGGAGGGAACAGTAC. It codes for CASSGDRGREQY. The entire CDR3 is CASSGDRGREQYF.

This clone has only a few counts. The germline and genes are mouse ones. The CDR3 is cut off 1 residue early in the read; its end comes from the germline J gene. The chain uses TRBV1 and TRBJ2-2, with 9 bases that match TRBD1. The CDR3 has 16 residues. V lost 3 bases to trimming and J lost 0 bases; unmatched junction nucleotides: 2. Germline V lookup: CDR1 NSQYPW, CDR2 LRSPGD (reference sequence). The chain's CDR3 is CTCSARQGANTGQLYF. The part of the CDR3 DNA that was read is TGCACCTGCAGTGCTCGACAGGGGGCAAACACCGGGCAGCTCTAC.

This clone is deemed medium-sized (0.01 to 0.1%). Genes here carry mouse names. The read terminates 1 residue ahead of where the CDR3 ends, so the germline J gene completes it. This chain links TRBV16 with TRBJ2-7, with 7 bases that match TRBD1. The germline gives CDR1 SGHSA, CDR2 FRNQAP. V lost 4 bases to trimming and J lost 7 bases; unmatched junction nucleotides: 4. The length of the CDR3 is 12 residues. CDR3 protein: CASSSTGREQYF. Incomplete CDR3 DNA: TGTGCAAGCAGCTCGACAGGGAGAGAACAGTAC.

As concerns this clone: The germline and genes are mouse ones. Read data end 1 residue before the CDR3 end; the end is taken from the germline J gene. The gene calls are TRBV13-2 and TRBJ1-3, with no clear D. CDR3 length: 14 amino acids. Trimming removed 2 bases from V and 0 bases from J, with 6 bases in between. CDR1 and CDR2 from the germline V gene are NNHNN and SYGAGS (reference sequence). The CDR3 DNA, read in part, is TGTGCCAGCGGTGACAGACCTTCTGGAAATACGCTCTAT. Protein sequence: CASGDRPSGNTLY. The whole CDR3 protein is CASGDRPSGNTLYF.

A few counts support this clone. These gene names are mouse names. The read halts 1 residue ahead of the CDR3 end, with the missing end drawn from the germline J gene. This sequence joins TRBV12-2 and TRBJ2-7; TRBD2 matches at 9 bases. Losses at the gene ends were 0 bases for V and 4 bases for J; bases not matched to a gene: 3. This CDR3 spans 14 amino acids. Germline CDR1 SGHLS, CDR2 HYDKME. CDR3 sequence: CASSLEDWGYEQYF. Partial CDR3 DNA: TGTGCCAGCTCTCTCGAGGACTGGGGATATGAACAGTAC.

A word on this clone: Mouse gene names and germline throughout. The read is 1 residue too short to cover the CDR3 end, so that end is filled in from the germline J gene. The J gene is TRBJ2-7, the V gene TRBV2, with TRBD1 identical over 8 bases. With 0 bases clipped from V and 7 bases from J, the junction kept 5 bases outside the gene matches. The CDR3 runs to 14 residues. CDR1 and CDR2 (germline): LGHNA, YSYQKL. CDR3 DNA, as far as it was read: TGTGCCAGCAGCCAAGATCAGGGGGCCTTGGAACAGTAC. Its protein product is CASSQDQGALEQY. The whole CDR3 is CASSQDQGALEQYF.

In the case of this clone: Germline and genes: mouse. Read coverage stops 1 residue before the CDR3 terminus; the germline J gene supplies the remainder. This rearrangement joins TRBV1 to TRBJ1-1, with a tentative D call TRBD1 (6 bases). V was pared by 8 bases and J by 0 bases, with 10 bases between. The length of the CDR3 is 13 residues. Germline CDR1 NSQYPW, CDR2 LRSPGD (reference sequence). The sequenced CDR3 bases are TGCACCTGCTCCGGGACAACAAACACAGAAGTCTTC. Its protein product is CTCSGTTNTEVF. The full CDR3 is CTCSGTTNTEVFF.

As regards this clone: The gene names here belong to mouse. The read ends 1 residue before the CDR3 terminus; that terminus is restored from the germline J gene. This chain uses TRBV23 with TRBJ2-3; the tabulated D call, TRBD1, remains unverified against the DNA. CDR3 length: 14 amino acids. Per germline, CDR1 KGHTA and CDR2 FQNQQP. CDR3 DNA, as far as it was read: TGCTCCAGCAGTCAACACAGGGGCGCAGAAACGCTGTAT. Amino acids: CSSSQHRGAETLY. Given in full, the CDR3 is CSSSQHRGAETLYF.

About this clone itself: Gene names denote mouse genes. The read terminates 1 residue ahead of where the CDR3 ends, so the germline J gene completes it. The chain combines TRBV15 with TRBJ2-1; tentatively, D is TRBD1 or TRBD2 (5 bases each). Trimming stripped 3 bases from V and 1 base from J, with 7 bases between. Germline CDR1 reads SGHND; CDR2 reads FRSKSL. The length of the CDR3 is 14 residues. CDR3 bases read: TGTGCCAGCAGTTTGGGGGTAAACTATGCTGAGCAGTTC. Translated, it gives CASSLGVNYAEQF. The whole CDR3 protein reads CASSLGVNYAEQFF. Filled out from reference TRBV15 and TRBJ2-1, the complete variable domain reads DAGVTQTPRHEVAEKGQTIILKCEPVSGHNDLFWYRQTKIQGLELLSYFRSKSLMEDGGAFKDRFKAEMLNSSFSTLKIQPTEPKDSAVYLCASSLGVNYAEQFFGPGTRLTVL.

A note on this clone: Genes and germline come from the mouse. The CDR3 goes on 1 residue after the read ends, and that part is filled in from the germline J gene. The chain uses TRBV26 and TRBJ2-4, with D tentatively TRBD2 (6 bases). V was clipped by 2 bases and J by 0 bases, with 9 bases between them. The CDR3 loop spans 15 amino acids. Germline V CDR1 and CDR2: KGHPV, FQNQEV (reference sequence). CDR3 protein: CASSLAGASQNTLYF. The part of the CDR3 DNA that was read is TGTGCCAGCAGTCTGGCTGGGGCTAGTCAAAACACCTTGTAC.

Concerning this clone: The genes are named according to mouse. The CDR3 end lies 1 residue beyond the end of the read and is filled in from the germline J gene. V and J are TRBV1 and TRBJ2-5; D gene ambiguous. Trimming cost V 0 bases and J 3 bases, with 4 bases left between them. Germline V gene data show CDR1 as NSQYPW and CDR2 as LRSPGD (reference sequence). The CDR3 is 13 amino acids. The CDR3 sequence is CTCSADRQDTQYF. CDR3 DNA, as far as it was read: TGCACCTGCAGTGCAGACAGGCAAGACACCCAGTAC. Looking up the rest from reference TRBV1 and TRBJ2-5 gives the full variable domain: VTLLEQNPRWRLVPRGQAVNLRCILKNSQYPWMSWYQQDLQKQLQWLFTLRSPGDKEVKSLPGADYLATRVTDTELRLQVANMSQGRTLYCTCSADRQDTQYFGPGTRLLVL.

As to this clone: The listed genes are named as in mouse. The CDR3 end is not reached by the read, which stops 1 residue before it; the germline J gene fills it in. This chain joins TRBV20 and TRBJ1-1; 8 bases map to TRBD1. The CDR3 runs 14 residues. J was trimmed by 0 bases and V by 2 bases; bases with no gene match: 2. Germline loops: CDR1 GFQATS, CDR2 STVNSAI. The DNA read from the CDR3 is TGTGGTGCTAGGCCGGGACAGGCAAACACAGAAGTCTTC. Protein: CGARPGQANTEVF. The complete CDR3 reads CGARPGQANTEVFF.

As concerns this clone: Gene names and germline refer to mouse. Read sequence stops 1 residue before the CDR3 end, and the germline J gene provides the missing end. The J gene is TRBJ1-1, the V gene TRBV26; TRBD1 aligns across 8 bases. Trimming cost V 2 bases and J 1 base; bases outside gene matches: 3. There are 15 residues in the CDR3. The germline V gene encodes CDR1 KGHPV and CDR2 FQNQEV (reference sequence). The CDR3: CASSLARGRNTEVFF. The CDR3 bases that were read are TGTGCCAGCAGTCTGGCCAGGGGGCGAAACACAGAAGTCTTC.

Only a few counts were recorded for this clone. The gene names given are mouse names. The read gets to within 1 residue of the CDR3 end, and the germline J gene fills in the rest. The V gene is TRBV3, the J gene TRBJ1-3; D not certain. V lost 5 bases and J 0 bases, leaving 8 bases between the germline ends. Germline loops: CDR1 SNHLY, CDR2 FYNGKV (reference sequence). The CDR3 length is 14 residues. This CDR3 reads CASSVSFSGNTLYF. The sequenced part of the CDR3 DNA is TGTGCCAGCAGCGTCAGTTTTTCTGGAAATACGCTCTAT.

Worth noting for this clone: A read error is possible here, since a much larger clone lies one base away. Genes and germline come from the mouse. Read data end 1 residue before the CDR3 end; the end is taken from the germline J gene. The rearrangement uses TRBV26 and TRBJ2-2; D may be TRBD1 (5 bases). Germline CDR1 reads KGHPV; CDR2 reads FQNQEV (reference sequence). The ends were cut back, 4 bases at V and 1 base at J, with 7 bases in the middle. The CDR3 is 14 amino acids. CDR3: CASSPTVNTGQLYF. The CDR3 bases that were read are TGTGCCAGCAGTCCGACAGTAAACACCGGGCAGCTCTAC.

This clone is categorized as medium-sized. Gene labels here are mouse ones. The CDR3 end lies 1 residue beyond the end of the read and is filled in from the germline J gene. The rearrangement links TRBV12-1 to TRBJ1-2; 8 bases agree with TRBD1. The junction had 8 bases not matched to a gene; V was cut back by 2 bases and J by 4 bases. Germline CDR1 reads SGHSN; CDR2 reads HYEKVE. The CDR3 is made up of 15 amino acids. The sequenced part of the CDR3 DNA is TGTGCCAGCTCTCGATGGGACAGGAGGGGCTCCGACTACACC. Amino acids: CASSRWDRRGSDYT. The entire CDR3 reads CASSRWDRRGSDYTF.

Comment on this clone: Mouse names are used for the genes. The read ends 1 residue early relative to the CDR3; the germline J gene fills the gap. This chain links TRBV26 with TRBJ1-1; TRBD1 is a possible D gene (5 bases). Germline CDR1 KGHPV, CDR2 FQNQEV (reference sequence). The CDR3 covers 13 residues. Trimming took off 3 bases at V and 7 bases at J, with 12 bases between the two ends. Partial CDR3 DNA: TGTGCCAGCAGTCTCCCCTTGACAGAAGAAGTCTTC. Its translation: CASSLPLTEEVF. Given in full, the CDR3 is CASSLPLTEEVFF.

Remarks on this clone: Gene names denote mouse genes. The read finishes 1 residue shy of the CDR3 end, and the germline J gene is used to complete it. The V gene is TRBV15, the J gene TRBJ2-4; D may match TRBD1 or TRBD2 (5 bases each). Trimming stripped 3 bases from V and 6 bases from J, with 7 bases between. CDR1 is SGHND, CDR2 FRSKSL, per germline. CDR3 length: 12 residues. The chain's CDR3 is CASSFGTNTLYF. The CDR3 DNA, read in part, is TGTGCCAGCAGTTTTGGGACCAACACCTTGTAC.

Comment on this clone: The genes and germline here are from mouse. The read gets to within 1 residue of the CDR3 end, and the germline J gene fills in the rest. The gene calls are TRBV23 and TRBJ2-3; the table gives TRBD1 as D, unverified against the DNA. This CDR3 comprises 17 residues. The germline gives CDR1 KGHTA, CDR2 FQNQQP. CDR3 DNA, as far as it was read: TGCTCCAGCAGTCAATCGGGACAGGGGGCTGGTGCAGAAACGCTGTAT. As protein: CSSSQSGQGAGAETLY. The full CDR3 is CSSSQSGQGAGAETLYF.

With regard to this clone: The genes are named according to mouse. The read falls 1 residue short of the CDR3 end, and the missing part is taken from the germline J gene. The chain carries TRBV16 and TRBJ2-7; 11 positions match TRBD2. The CDR3 has 13 residues. The germline CDR1 and CDR2 sequences are SGHSA and FRNQAP. Trimming cost V 5 bases and J 7 bases; bases outside gene matches: 4. The sequenced CDR3 bases are TGTGCAAGCAGCGGGGACTGGGGGCGCGAACAGTAC. This encodes CASSGDWGREQY. The full CDR3 protein reads CASSGDWGREQYF.

This clone was detected only a few times. Gene names and germline match the mouse. The CDR3 goes on 1 residue after the read ends, and that part is filled in from the germline J gene. Other nucleotide sequences in the sample specify the same CDR3. V usage is TRBV15 and J usage is TRBJ2-4; D uncertain. Germline CDR1 is SGHND and CDR2 is FRSKSL. The germline V and J ends were trimmed by 1 base and 0 bases, with 2 bases remaining between them. There are 13 residues in the CDR3. CDR3 protein: CASSLDSQNTLYF. The sequenced CDR3 bases are TGTGCCAGCAGTTTAGACAGTCAAAACACCTTGTAC.